What follows are 12 T cell receptor beta chains derived from one specimen sequenced in a study of metastatic and nonmetastatic thyroid tumors. TCRdb re-called clones from the PCR reads using MiXCR. The sample has some 29,000 clones; 6% to 9.5% are singletons. All patients were treatment-naive before thyroid surgery. The sequenced sample was blood. The receptors derive from a female donor with papillary thyroid cancer or a benign thyroid nodule (not recorded which). Some clones in this sample may be carry-over from other donors' samples.

This clone was detected many times. The chain is built from TRBV7-2 and TRBJ2-1; 15 bases match TRBD2. Germline lookup yields CDR1 SGHTA and CDR2 FQGNSA. The V and J ends lost 4 bases and 10 bases, in that order; junction bases with no gene match: 8. The CDR3 runs to 16 residues. CDR3 sequence reads: CASSSGLAGGSGEQFF. The DNA of the CDR3 is TGTGCCAGCAGCTCGGGACTAGCGGGGGGTTCTGGGGAGCAGTTCTTC.

This clone was seen many times. The chain uses TRBV20-1 and TRBJ2-5; D not resolved. With 3 bases removed from V and 2 bases from J, the gap between germline ends came to 13 bases. Germline lookup yields CDR1 DFQATT and CDR2 SNEGSKA (reference sequence). The CDR3 runs 14 residues. The CDR3 region has the DNA TGCAGTGCTAGTTACGGGTACGAGCAAGAGACCCAGTACTTC. It codes for CSASYGYEQETQYF.

This clone has ten or more counts. The genes are TRBV2 and TRBJ1-5; a weak D match, TRBD1 (6 bases). V gave up 6 bases and J gave up 6 bases, with 12 bases separating them. The CDR3 is made up of 13 amino acids. CDR1 is SNHLY and CDR2 is FYNNEI in the germline V gene. CDR3 region: CASRLRGAQPQHF. CDR3 nucleotide sequence: TGTGCCAGCAGGCTACGGGGGGCTCAGCCCCAGCATTTT.

This clone came up a few times. J is TRBJ2-5 and V is TRBV5-1; D possibly corresponds to TRBD1 (5 bases). Germline V gives CDR1 SGHRS, CDR2 YFSETQ. With 2 bases removed from V and 2 bases from J, the gap between germline ends came to 13 bases. CDR3 length: 15 residues. The CDR3 reads CASSFDSPLQETQYF. The CDR3 coding sequence is TGCGCCAGCAGCTTTGACAGCCCTCTTCAAGAGACCCAGTACTTC. Drawing the rest from reference TRBV5-1 and TRBJ2-5, the complete variable domain is KAGVTQTPRYLIKTRGQQVTLSCSPISGHRSVSWYQQTPGQGLQFLFEYFSETQRNKGNFPGRFSGRQFSNSRSEMNVSTLELGDSALYLCASSFDSPLQETQYFGPGTRLLVL.

This clone was seen at least ten times. The chain couples TRBV10-3 to TRBJ2-1, with a possible D match to TRBD2 (5 bases). Trimming left V 5 bases short and J 5 bases short, with 13 bases between. Looked up from germline, CDR1 is ENHRY and CDR2 is SYGVKD. The CDR3 has 14 amino acids. The CDR3 DNA sequence: TGTGCCATCAGTTATGCTAGCCGCGACAATGAGCAGTTCTTC. As protein: CAISYASRDNEQFF.

This clone was counted ten times or more. The gene calls are TRBV2 and TRBJ1-1, with no clear D. CDR1 is SNHLY and CDR2 is FYNNEI in the germline V gene. V was trimmed by 7 bases and J by 2 bases, leaving 11 bases between them. The CDR3 extends over 13 amino acids. CDR3 coding DNA: TGTGCCAGCATCGGAAACTTCAACACTGAAGCTTTCTTT. Its translation is CASIGNFNTEAFF. The complete variable domain, with remaining parts taken from reference TRBV2 and TRBJ1-1, reads EPEVTQTPSHQVTQMGQEVILRCVPISNHLYFYWYRQILGQKVEFLVSFYNNEISEKSEIFDDQFSVERPDGSNFTLKIRSTKLEDSAMYFCASIGNFNTEAFFGQGTRLTVV.

This clone showed up many times. V is TRBV5-1 and J is TRBJ2-6, with 8 bases matching TRBD2. This CDR3 spans 19 amino acids. V lost 4 bases, J lost 1 base, and 13 bases stayed unmatched. Germline assignment: CDR1 SGHRS and CDR2 YFSETQ. DNA for the CDR3: TGCGCCAGCAGCCCGGGGACCAGCGGGAGAAGGTCTGGGGCCAACGTCCTGACTTTC. It codes for CASSPGTSGRRSGANVLTF.

As for this clone: This may arise from a read error, as a much more abundant clone is one base away. V usage is TRBV6-1 and J usage is TRBJ1-1; D gene unclear. Germline assignment: CDR1 MNHNS and CDR2 SASEGT. This CDR3 is 14 amino acids long. The CDR3 spells CASSDTNMNTEAFF. The DNA of the CDR3 is TGCGCCAGCAGTGACACTAACATGAACACTGAAGCTTTCTTT.

Concerning this clone itself: A read error is possible here, since a much larger clone lies one base away. J is TRBJ2-7 and V is TRBV20-1; D is perhaps TRBD2 (5 bases). Germline V CDR1 and CDR2: DFQATT, SNEGSKA (reference sequence). The germline V and J ends were trimmed by 4 bases and 6 bases, with 10 bases remaining between them. The CDR3 covers 11 residues. The CDR3 here is CSATWTREQYF. The CDR3 nucleotides read TGCAGTGCTACGTGGACTCGCGAGCAGTACTTC.

This clone has a count of ten or more. The identical CDR3 is also encoded by other nucleotide sequences in the sample. The rearrangement joins TRBV5-1 to TRBJ1-4, with D unclear. The V and J ends lost 3 bases and 0 bases respectively, with 15 bases between them. The CDR3 is 17 residues long. CDR1 is SGHRS and CDR2 is YFSETQ in the germline V gene. CDR3 sequence: CASSSQGATATNEKLFF. The CDR3 DNA reads TGCGCCAGCAGCTCGCAAGGTGCGACTGCAACTAATGAAAAACTGTTTTTT.

This clone was seen repeatedly, ten times or more. CDR3 sequence (DNA): TGCGCCAGCAGCTTGGACAGGGGAATAAGGGAGCTGTTTTTT. Translated: CASSLDRGIRELFF. The chain joins TRBV5-1 to TRBJ2-2; the match to TRBD1 covers 7 bases. Germline V gene lookup returns CDR1 SGHRS and CDR2 YFSETQ. There are 14 residues in the CDR3. Trimming removed 0 bases from V and 9 bases from J; junction bases left unmatched: 5.

This clone was picked up a small number of times. The V call is TRBV10-3, the J call TRBJ2-7; D possibly uses TRBD1 or TRBD2 (5 bases each). The CDR3 is 12 amino acids. The germline V gene encodes CDR1 ENHRY and CDR2 SYGVKD. The ends were cut back, 10 bases at V and 6 bases at J, with 16 bases in the middle. The CDR3 bases are TGTGCCACCGGAATAGAGGGGAGCGAGCAGTACTTC. Amino acid sequence: CATGIEGSEQYF.